Listed below are T cell receptor beta chains from one sample, sequenced in a study of early T cells in non-severe SARS-CoV-2 infection. TCRdb reprocessed the 5' RACE reads with MiXCR, giving one entry per CDR3 protein. The profile shows some 97,000 distinct CDR3 sequences, 8% to 13% of them singletons. The material was whole blood, obtained at baseline. The receptor set was obtained from an adult who was a healthcare worker with PCR-confirmed SARS-CoV-2 infection or an uninfected control (not recorded which). CDR3s include the opening cysteine and the closing phenylalanine or tryptophan. The order of the fields is V gene, clone size, CDR3 protein. Some rows mark clone size as missing; the rest say once, few, many or name a class of expanded clone.

>TRBV9|-
CASSVQDRGPSSYEQYF
>TRBV11-2|once
CASSFLATYNEQFF
>TRBV6-5|once
CASTKDGGYEQYF
>TRBV20-1|many
CSARLPSSYEQYF
>TRBV5-6|few
CASSLMGSGNTIYF
>TRBV20-1|many
CSAREAGVDTQYF
>TRBV7-2|-
CASSRLAGRSYEQYF
>TRBV19|-
CASSRPRTSGTPDTQYF
>TRBV19|many
CASSIVGTGDSNTGELFF
>TRBV24-1|few
CATARTSGYNEQFF
>TRBV7-2|many
CASSNQGFTDTQYF
>TRBV15|few
CATSRQRQITNYGYTF
>TRBV7-2|-
CASSLAGGGDTQYF
>TRBV29-1|many
CSVYLGDRESYTF
>TRBV5-5|-
CASSRVPGQGYGYTF
>TRBV6-1|-
CASSETARQPQHF
>TRBV10-3|many
CAIREGAMADTQYF
>TRBV5-4|-
CASMPDSYQETQYF